A single T cell receptor (beta chain) is shown here with its context. What it binds is not known. Unique molecular identifiers tagged the TCRbeta library. In TCRdb, the PCR reads were re-called with MiXCR into one record per CDR3 protein. The repertoire holds a few hundred thousand distinct CDR3 sequences, approximately 30% seen once, with 30% to 40% in the top ten. The source of the sample is a study of T-cell reconstitution after alpha-beta-depleted transplantation in children. The study, taken as a whole, reports: Expanded clones from the graft, numbering several hundred, reportedly supplied alpha-beta T cells about two months after transplant. Newly produced T cells mostly provided counts and TCRbeta diversity after one year, as hyperexpanded clones declined.

The CDR3 length is 14 residues. The V and J ends lost 6 bases and 0 bases respectively, with 9 bases between them. The clonotype was recovered from a boy under two years old with Wiskott-Aldrich syndrome, due to receive a stem cell transplant. The input for sequencing was PBMCs, taken before TCRalphabeta/CD19-depleted stem cell transplant. The chain links TRBV12-3 or TRBV12-4 to TRBJ1-5; tentative D call: TRBD1 (5 bases). In nucleotides, the CDR3 is TGTGCCAGCAGCACAGGAGATAGCAATCAGCCCCAGCATTTT. This translates into CASSTGDSNQPQHF.